These 24 T cell receptor beta chains share one sample of origin, sequenced in a study of cytomegalovirus exposure and HLA in healthy donors. The PCR was carried out with 60 Vbeta primers and 13 Jbeta primers. Sequencing used immunoSEQ multiplex PCR; TCRdb keeps in-frame clones, though not all of them. This sample has about 150,000 clones, with around 74% found just once. Sequenced sample: PBMCs. These receptors all come from a man between 18 and 29 years old in good health and CMV-seropositive.

This clone was recorded only once. The chain joins TRBV6-1 to TRBJ2-1; TRBD2 matches at 9 bases. There are 19 residues in the CDR3. V was clipped by 2 bases and J by 3 bases; unmatched bases: 14. CDR1 and CDR2 (germline): MNHNS, SASEGT. For the CDR3, the DNA is TGTGCCAGCAGTGAATCGGGCCCTGGAGCGGGGGGCAACTACAATGAGCAGTTCTTC. It translates to CASSESGPGAGGNYNEQFF.

The J gene is TRBJ2-3, the V gene TRBV6-1; possible D gene TRBD1, 6 bases. The CDR3 runs 12 residues. Germline V CDR1 and CDR2: MNHNS, SASEGT. V was trimmed by 6 bases and J by 6 bases, leaving 10 bases between them. The CDR3 reads CASSYRVDTQYF. Written as DNA, the CDR3 is TGTGCCAGCAGCTACAGGGTCGATACGCAGTATTTT.

This clone was recorded once. This rearrangement joins TRBV27 to TRBJ1-5; 10 bases match TRBD1. Trimming at V came to 10 bases and at J to 2 bases, leaving 5 bases not matched to a gene. Germline CDR1 and CDR2: MNHEY and SMNVEV (reference sequence). CDR3 length: 14 amino acids. The CDR3 nucleotides read TGTGCCACGGGGGACAGGGGCGGCAATCAGCCCCAGCATTTT. Translated, it gives CATGDRGGNQPQHF.

This clone has more than one count but fewer than ten. This chain joins TRBV30 and TRBJ2-3, with D maybe TRBD2 (5 bases). Trimming removed 0 bases from V and 0 bases from J, with 10 bases in between. The CDR3 is made up of 15 amino acids. Germline V gene data show CDR1 as GTSNPN and CDR2 as SVGIG (reference sequence). The CDR3 region is CAWSVPAESTDTQYF. The CDR3 DNA follows: TGTGCCTGGAGTGTACCAGCGGAAAGCACAGATACGCAGTATTTT.

This chain connects TRBV28 to TRBJ2-7; 9 bases agree with TRBD1. Germline V gene data show CDR1 as MDHEN and CDR2 as SYDVKM. Losses at the gene ends were 7 bases for V and 3 bases for J; bases not matched to a gene: 4. The CDR3 is 13 residues long. DNA of the CDR3: TGTGCCAGCATGGACAGGGGCCTCTACGAGCAGTACTTC. Translating gives CASMDRGLYEQYF.

The rearrangement links TRBV18 to TRBJ1-1, with no clear D. Germline V lookup: CDR1 KGHSH, CDR2 LQKENI. This CDR3 has 13 amino acids. V was trimmed by 2 bases and J by 7 bases, leaving 11 bases between them. The DNA of the CDR3 is TGTGCCAGCTCACCAAGTTTGCAGGTTGAAGCTTTCTTT. This encodes CASSPSLQVEAFF.

A word on this clone: The junction departs from the called germline gene at one end, perhaps through a read error. The chain recombines TRBV6-6 with TRBJ1-2, with a possible D match to TRBD1 (6 bases). The CDR3 extends over 15 amino acids. Germline-derived CDR1 and CDR2 are MNHNY and SVGAGI (reference sequence). The CDR3 coding sequence is TGTGCCAGCAGTGACTCACAAACAGGGAACTATGGCTACACCTTC. This encodes CASSDSQTGNYGYTF.

This clone was counted a few times. The chain joins TRBV5-1 to TRBJ1-1, with a tentative D call TRBD1 (5 bases). CDR1 is SGHRS and CDR2 is YFSETQ in the germline V gene. The CDR3 is 12 residues long. With 1 base removed from V and 9 bases from J, the gap between germline ends came to 10 bases. The CDR3 is CASSLPTAKAFF. The CDR3 nucleotides are TGCGCCAGCAGCTTGCCGACAGCGAAAGCTTTCTTT.

The V call is TRBV5-1, the J call TRBJ2-7, with TRBD1 as a possible D gene (7 bases). The CDR3 is made up of 13 amino acids. The ends were cut back, 7 bases at V and 7 bases at J, with 18 bases in the middle. The germline gives CDR1 SGHRS, CDR2 YFSETQ. The CDR3 here is CASDLEGAGEQYF. The CDR3 DNA is TGCGCCAGCGACCTCGAGGGGGCGGGGGAGCAGTACTTC.

The CDR3 protein is CASSFVGLAGTAYEQYF. The CDR3 DNA is TGTGCCAGCAGTTTCGTTGGACTAGCGGGAACCGCCTACGAGCAGTACTTC. This chain connects TRBV27 to TRBJ2-7, with 12 bases identical to TRBD2. The V and J ends lost 3 bases and 2 bases, in that order; junction bases with no gene match: 8. The CDR3 consists of 17 residues. Germline CDR1 is MNHEY and CDR2 is SMNVEV (reference sequence).

The rearrangement links TRBV7-9 to TRBJ1-1, with D hard to call. This CDR3 spans 13 amino acids. Trimming removed 0 bases from V and 4 bases from J, with 6 bases in between. From germline, CDR1 is SEHNR and CDR2 FQNEAQ (reference sequence). Written as DNA, the CDR3 is TGTGCCAGCAGCTTAGCGAGTGGCACTGAAGCTTTCTTT. Encoded protein: CASSLASGTEAFF.

This sequence joins TRBV30 and TRBJ2-1, with TRBD2 matching over 7 bases. In germline, CDR1 is GTSNPN, CDR2 SVGIG (reference sequence). J lost 8 bases, V lost 2 bases, and 9 bases had no gene match. CDR3 length: 14 residues. CDR3 protein: CAWSLGGRFHEQFF. CDR3 nucleotide sequence: TGTGCCTGGAGTTTGGGCGGGAGATTCCATGAGCAGTTCTTC.

This clone was picked up a small number of times. Written as DNA, the CDR3 is TGTGCCAGTAGTGATCGGGACAGACACTACGAGCAGTACTTC. This translates into CASSDRDRHYEQYF. V usage is TRBV19 and J usage is TRBJ2-7; 7 bases fit TRBD1. CDR1 is LNHDA, CDR2 SQIVND, per germline (reference sequence). The CDR3 is made up of 14 amino acids. J gave up 3 bases and V 5 bases, and 7 bases lay outside the gene matches. The variable domain in full, completed from reference TRBV19 and TRBJ2-7, reads DGGITQSPKYLFRKEGQNVTLSCEQNLNHDAMYWYRQDPGQGLRLIYYSQIVNDFQKGDIAEGYSVSREKKESFPLTVTSAQKNPTAFYLCASSDRDRHYEQYFGPGTRLTVT.

The CDR3 DNA follows: TGTGCCAGCAGTGAAGCGGAACTAGCAGTTTTAATAGATACGCAGTATTTT. It translates to CASSEAELAVLIDTQYF. This sequence joins TRBV6-1 and TRBJ2-3; D might be TRBD2 (6 bases). The CDR3 length is 17 residues. The V gene lost 0 bases and the J gene lost 5 bases, with 18 bases spanning the gap. Germline values: CDR1 MNHNS, CDR2 SASEGT.

V gene TRBV11-2 combines with J gene TRBJ2-7; TRBD2 agrees at 9 bases. V dropped 6 bases and J dropped 3; count of bases not matched to a gene: 3. There are 13 residues in the CDR3. Germline CDR1 and CDR2: SGHAT and FQNNGV. The CDR3 loop reads CASRLAGFYEQYF. In DNA form, the CDR3 reads TGTGCCAGCAGGCTAGCGGGATTCTACGAGCAGTACTTC.

The chain joins TRBV11-2 to TRBJ1-5, with D possibly TRBD1 on 5 matching bases. The CDR3 is 14 amino acids. The germline V gene has CDR1 SGHAT and CDR2 FQNNGV. V was pared by 3 bases and J by 8 bases, with 14 bases between. CDR3 sequence reads: CASSFSGLGEPQHF. As DNA, the CDR3 is TGTGCCAGCAGCTTTAGCGGTTTGGGGGAGCCCCAGCATTTT.

This clone was counted once. The genes are TRBV9 and TRBJ2-6; 10 positions agree with TRBD1. The CDR3 is made up of 15 amino acids. V lost 0 bases and J lost 12; bases outside the gene matches: 6. Germline CDR1 is SGDLS and CDR2 is YYNGEE. The CDR3 is CASSVAGQGGSVLTF. CDR3 in DNA: TGTGCCAGCAGCGTAGCTGGACAGGGGGGTAGCGTCCTGACTTTC.

V and J are TRBV6-5 and TRBJ1-6; TRBD1 might be the D (6 bases). The germline CDR1 and CDR2 sequences are MNHEY and SVGAGI. The V gene lost 4 bases and the J gene lost 7 bases, with 14 bases spanning the gap. The CDR3 totals 15 residues. The CDR3 nucleotides are TGTGCCAGCAGTTTTGACAGGAGAGTAAATTCACCCCTCCACTTT. Amino acids: CASSFDRRVNSPLHF.

This clone came up once. The genes are TRBV11-3 and TRBJ2-7; D is perhaps TRBD1 (6 bases). The V and J ends lost 6 bases and 5 bases respectively, with 11 bases between them. Germline CDR1 and CDR2: SGHNT and YENEEA. The CDR3 runs to 12 residues. The CDR3 loop reads CASSYRDHEQYF. The CDR3 bases are TGTGCCAGCAGTTACAGGGACCACGAGCAGTACTTC. Looking up the rest from reference TRBV11-3 and TRBJ2-7 gives the full variable domain: EAGVVQSPRYKIIEKKQPVAFWCNPISGHNTLYWYLQNLGQGPELLIRYENEEAVDDSQLPKDRFSAERLKGVDSTLKIQPAELGDSAVYLCASSYRDHEQYFGPGTRLTVT.

V gene TRBV10-2 combines with J gene TRBJ2-3, with 7 positions matching TRBD2. CDR3 length: 14 residues. In germline, CDR1 is WSHSY, CDR2 SAAADI. V lost 5 bases to trimming and J lost 3 bases; unmatched junction nucleotides: 5. CDR3 sequence reads: CASSPGRVTDTQYF. As DNA, the CDR3 is TGCGCCAGCAGTCCGGGGAGGGTGACAGATACGCAGTATTTT.

Worth noting for this clone: Other nucleotide sequences from this sample produce the same CDR3. The V call is TRBV25-1, the J call TRBJ1-4; D not certain. The germline V gene has CDR1 MGHDK and CDR2 SYGVNS. The ends were cut back, 6 bases at V and 4 bases at J, with 6 bases in the middle. The CDR3 is made up of 12 amino acids. The CDR3 loop reads CASRGDNEKLFF. In DNA form, the CDR3 reads TGTGCCAGCAGAGGAGATAATGAAAAACTGTTTTTT.

This sequence joins TRBV30 and TRBJ1-1, with 8 bases lining up with TRBD1. The CDR3 is made up of 12 amino acids. Per germline, CDR1 GTSNPN and CDR2 SVGIG (reference sequence). V shed 2 bases and J 11 bases; nucleotides not matched to a gene: 7. CDR3 nucleotides: TGTGCCTGGAGTCCCACTTACAGGGGGGCTTTCTTT. Translation gives CAWSPTYRGAFF.

The chain has TRBV9 and TRBJ1-6, with 11 bases identical to TRBD1. CDR1 SGDLS and CDR2 YYNGEE come from the germline V gene. The CDR3 extends over 14 amino acids. The junction had 3 bases not matched to a gene; V was cut back by 4 bases and J by 9 bases. The CDR3 DNA reads TGTGCCAGCAGCCGAGGGACAGGGGGTTCACCCCTCCACTTT. Residues: CASSRGTGGSPLHF.

V and J are TRBV19 and TRBJ2-7, with 13 bases that match TRBD2. J was trimmed by 3 bases and V by 3 bases; bases with no gene match: 11. Per the germline V gene, CDR1 is LNHDA and CDR2 is SQIVND (reference sequence). The CDR3 consists of 18 residues. The CDR3 DNA follows: TGTGCCAGTAGTATTAAGTTCGGAAGGACTAGCGGGAGCTACGAGCAGTACTTC. It is translated as CASSIKFGRTSGSYEQYF.